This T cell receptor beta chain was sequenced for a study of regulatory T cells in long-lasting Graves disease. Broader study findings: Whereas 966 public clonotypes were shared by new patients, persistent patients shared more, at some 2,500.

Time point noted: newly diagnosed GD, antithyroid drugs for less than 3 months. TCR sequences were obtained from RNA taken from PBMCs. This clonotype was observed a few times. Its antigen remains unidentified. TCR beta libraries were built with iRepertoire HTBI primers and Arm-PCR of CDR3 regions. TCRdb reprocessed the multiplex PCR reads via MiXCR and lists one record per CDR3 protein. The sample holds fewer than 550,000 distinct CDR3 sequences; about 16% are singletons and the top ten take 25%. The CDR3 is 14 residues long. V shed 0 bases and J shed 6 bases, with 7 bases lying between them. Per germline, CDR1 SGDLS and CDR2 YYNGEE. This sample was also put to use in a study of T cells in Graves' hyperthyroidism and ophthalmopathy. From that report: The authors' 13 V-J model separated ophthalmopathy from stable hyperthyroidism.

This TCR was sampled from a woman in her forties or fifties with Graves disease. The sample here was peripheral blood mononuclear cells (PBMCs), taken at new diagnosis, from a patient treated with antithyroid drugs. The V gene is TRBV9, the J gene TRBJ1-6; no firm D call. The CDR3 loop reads CASSVEQLNSPLHF. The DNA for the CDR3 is TGTGCCAGCAGCGTAGAACAGCTTAATTCACCCCTCCACTTT.